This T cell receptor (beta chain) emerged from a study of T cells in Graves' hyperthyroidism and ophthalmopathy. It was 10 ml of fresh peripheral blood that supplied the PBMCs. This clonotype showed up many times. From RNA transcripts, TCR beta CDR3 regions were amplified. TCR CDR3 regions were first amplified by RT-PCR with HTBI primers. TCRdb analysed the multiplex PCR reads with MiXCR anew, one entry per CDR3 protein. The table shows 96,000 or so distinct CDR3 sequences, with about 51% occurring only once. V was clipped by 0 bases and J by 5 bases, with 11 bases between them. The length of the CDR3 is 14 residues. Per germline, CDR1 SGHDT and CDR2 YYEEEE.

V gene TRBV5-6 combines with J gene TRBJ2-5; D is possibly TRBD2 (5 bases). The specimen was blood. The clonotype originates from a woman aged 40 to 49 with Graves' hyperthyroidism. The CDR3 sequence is CASSLVPSWETQYF. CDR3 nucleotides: TGTGCCAGCAGCTTGGTGCCTAGCTGGGAGACCCAGTACTTC.